This TCR beta chain was identified during a study of neurological immune-mediated disorders. The CDR3 runs 13 residues. Between the trimmed V and J ends, which lost 0 bases and 3 bases, there was a span of 6 bases. Per the germline V gene, CDR1 is DFQATT and CDR2 is SNEGSKA (reference sequence). MiXCR was run by TCRdb on the 5' RACE reads, yielding one entry per CDR3 protein. The sample lists tens of thousands of distinct CDR3 sequences, 3.5% to 4% occurring once. This clonotype was recorded many times. Sequencing was performed on PBMCs. This TCR derives from a man under 40 with multiple sclerosis. The V call is TRBV20-1, the J call TRBJ1-5; TRBD1 might be the D (5 bases). The CDR3 DNA reads TGCAGTGCTAGAGAGGACACCAATCAGCCCCAGCATTTT. This gives the protein CSAREDTNQPQHF.